The present entry profiles one T cell receptor (beta chain) with its context. Its antigen is currently unknown. The sample belongs to a study of shared clonotypes between healthy human individuals. Study-level results: The sharing of 5% to 6.5% of naive CD4 clonotypes was seen across a handful of donors.

This CDR3 region has 11 residues. Germline-derived CDR1 and CDR2 are DFQATT and SNEGSKA (reference sequence). Trimming removed 5 bases at V and 5 bases at J, with 10 bases between. Here immunoSEQ multiplex PCR was the method, and the copy in TCRdb shows in-frame clones only, minus some. In the table there are 600,000 to 750,000 clones, around 91% of which are singletons. Adult donors, all healthy and HIV-negative, had no recent acute infections or vaccinations. This rearrangement joins TRBV20-1 to TRBJ2-7, with TRBD1 as a possible D gene (6 bases). Sequenced sample: memory CD8+ T cells from PBMCs. Subset of the sample: CD45RO+ cells pooled with CCR7-negative TemRA cells. The receptor's source is a man between 18 and 29 years old in good health. Some clones in this sample may be carry-over from other donors' samples. The CDR3 sequence: CSAEDSHEQYF. The CDR3 nucleotides are TGCAGTGCTGAGGACAGTCACGAGCAGTACTTC.